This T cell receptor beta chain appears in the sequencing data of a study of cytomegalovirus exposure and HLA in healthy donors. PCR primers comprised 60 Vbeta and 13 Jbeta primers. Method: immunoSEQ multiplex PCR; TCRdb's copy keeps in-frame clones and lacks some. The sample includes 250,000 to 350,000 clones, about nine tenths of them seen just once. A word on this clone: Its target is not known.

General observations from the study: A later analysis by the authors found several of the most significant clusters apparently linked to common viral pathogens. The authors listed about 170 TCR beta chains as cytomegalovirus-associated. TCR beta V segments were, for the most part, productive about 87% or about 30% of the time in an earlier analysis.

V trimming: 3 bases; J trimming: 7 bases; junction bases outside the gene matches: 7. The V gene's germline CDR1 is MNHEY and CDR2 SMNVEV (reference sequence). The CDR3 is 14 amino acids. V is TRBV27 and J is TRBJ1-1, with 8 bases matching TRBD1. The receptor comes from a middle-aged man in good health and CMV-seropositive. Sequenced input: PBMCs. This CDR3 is CASSFGQGESEAFF. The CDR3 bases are TGTGCCAGCAGTTTTGGACAGGGTGAAAGTGAAGCTTTCTTT.